This T cell receptor (beta chain) was sequenced during a study of blood T cell repertoires in COVID-19. Study-level background: PBMCs, B-cell-depleted T cells, or T cells were the source of the cDNA or gDNA that made up the material.

Participants came from under 30 US areas, aged roughly 18 to 95 years. Cohort placement rested on clinical history that participants reported themselves. In the authors' methods: The authors estimated nucleated cell counts from reference gene primer amplification. Sequenced by immunoSEQ multiplex PCR; TCRdb stores in-frame clones only, minus some. That table is the source of V, J and clone size, and D and trimming were worked out from the DNA. The sample has about 200,000 clones, 70% to 90% seen once; the top ten hold less than 8%. Sequenced input: PBMCs or T cells enriched from blood (not recorded which). The clonotype originates from a woman between 40 and 55 years old with acute COVID-19.

CDR3 nucleotides: TGTGCCGGCCAGACAGGCCACTCTGGAAACACCATATATTTT. This gives the protein CAGQTGHSGNTIYF. The chain is built from TRBV30 and TRBJ1-3; TRBD1 is a possible D gene (6 bases). The V end lost 8 bases, the J end lost 0 bases, and 14 bases lay between the germline ends. CDR1 is GTSNPN, CDR2 SVGIG, per germline (reference sequence). This CDR3 is built from 14 residues.